Listed below are T cell receptor beta chains from one sample, sequenced in a study of breast tumors, draining lymph nodes, adjacent tissues. TCRdb re-called the multiplex PCR reads with MiXCR, one entry per CDR3 protein. This sample has about 63,000 distinct CDR3 sequences, with less than 60% found just once. Sequences were obtained from breast tumor tissue. The receptors were gathered from a female donor with breast cancer. Some clones in this sample may be carry-over from other donors' samples. Both conserved end residues are part of each CDR3.

J gene: TRBJ1-3; V gene: TRBV2; CDR3 length: 13; CDR3 protein: CASRRQGGNTIYF
J gene: TRBJ2-1; V gene: TRBV24-1; CDR3 length: 16; CDR3 protein: CATSDPLAGQYNEQFF
J gene: TRBJ2-3; V gene: TRBV20-1; CDR3 length: 12; CDR3 protein: CSATGTINEQYF
J gene: TRBJ2-1; V gene: TRBV12-3/TRBV12-4; CDR3 length: 16; CDR3 protein: CASSLGHRGDYNEQFF
J gene: TRBJ2-7; V gene: TRBV7-2; CDR3 length: 14; CDR3 protein: CASSPGTRPYEQYF
J gene: TRBJ1-4; V gene: TRBV2; CDR3 length: 12; CDR3 protein: CASHRAGEKLFF
J gene: TRBJ2-6; V gene: TRBV5-8; CDR3 length: 17; CDR3 protein: CASSPGTGLVLANVLTF
J gene: TRBJ1-2; V gene: TRBV18; CDR3 length: 14; CDR3 protein: CASSLDLGGNGYTF
J gene: TRBJ2-2; V gene: TRBV30; CDR3 length: 15; CDR3 protein: CAWSRLAANTGELFF
J gene: TRBJ2-3; V gene: TRBV5-6; CDR3 length: 16; CDR3 protein: CASSLMGTVGSDTQYF
J gene: TRBJ2-1; V gene: TRBV5-8; CDR3 length: 13; CDR3 protein: CASSLAGNNEQFF
J gene: TRBJ2-2; V gene: TRBV5-1; CDR3 length: 14; CDR3 protein: CASSPLGDSGELFF
J gene: TRBJ2-7; V gene: TRBV6-4; CDR3 length: 18; CDR3 protein: CASSHSSRGGQGSYEQYF
J gene: TRBJ2-2; V gene: TRBV4-1; CDR3 length: 16; CDR3 protein: CASSQGLAGYTGELFF
J gene: TRBJ2-3; V gene: TRBV7-2; CDR3 length: 14; CDR3 protein: CASSPQTSTDTQYF
J gene: TRBJ2-3; V gene: TRBV6-2/TRBV6-3; CDR3 length: 14; CDR3 protein: CASSFRTRPDTQYF
J gene: TRBJ2-3; V gene: TRBV7-2; CDR3 length: 17; CDR3 protein: CASSSYPSGESTDTQYF
J gene: TRBJ1-2; V gene: TRBV10-3; CDR3 length: 13; CDR3 protein: CAISGTGEYGYTF
J gene: TRBJ2-1; V gene: TRBV10-3; CDR3 length: 17; CDR3 protein: CAISESRGEGGYNEQFF
J gene: TRBJ2-5; V gene: TRBV10-3; CDR3 length: 14; CDR3 protein: CAISEQGLGETQYF
J gene: TRBJ1-2; V gene: TRBV2; CDR3 length: 15; CDR3 protein: CASSDRYGQTYGYTF
J gene: TRBJ2-7; V gene: TRBV13; CDR3 length: 15; CDR3 protein: CASSSPGQGSYEQYF
J gene: TRBJ2-1; V gene: TRBV6-1; CDR3 length: 18; CDR3 protein: CASSLRHRTSGGGNEQFF
J gene: TRBJ2-5; V gene: TRBV24-1; CDR3 length: 16; CDR3 protein: CATSAPDRGTVKTQYF
J gene: TRBJ1-4; V gene: TRBV12-3/TRBV12-4; CDR3 length: 17; CDR3 protein: CASSFSVGGRTGRKLFF
J gene: TRBJ2-2; V gene: TRBV25-1; CDR3 length: 16; CDR3 protein: CASSDAGTANTGELSW
J gene: TRBJ1-4; V gene: TRBV28; CDR3 length: 15; CDR3 protein: CASSFGGQTNEKLFF
J gene: TRBJ2-7; V gene: TRBV20-1; CDR3 length: 15; CDR3 protein: CSARDWSRGDYEQYF
J gene: TRBJ2-3; V gene: TRBV3-1; CDR3 length: 13; CDR3 protein: CASRTGGADTQYF
J gene: TRBJ1-2; V gene: TRBV7-2; CDR3 length: 17; CDR3 protein: CASSFLQGWDANYGYTF
J gene: TRBJ2-1; V gene: TRBV5-1; CDR3 length: 14; CDR3 protein: CASSLVRTGNEQFF
J gene: TRBJ2-3; V gene: TRBV29-1; CDR3 length: 15; CDR3 protein: CSVQGGGRGTDTQYF
J gene: TRBJ2-1; V gene: TRBV2; CDR3 length: 16; CDR3 protein: CASMAGLAGGCNEQFF
J gene: TRBJ2-7; V gene: TRBV7-9; CDR3 length: 14; CDR3 protein: CASRDGTGGYEQYF
J gene: TRBJ1-2; V gene: TRBV2; CDR3 length: 13; CDR3 protein: CASTRTGGHGYTF
J gene: TRBJ1-1; V gene: TRBV5-1; CDR3 length: 13; CDR3 protein: CASSSEQGSDAFF
J gene: TRBJ2-1; V gene: TRBV7-2; CDR3 length: 13; CDR3 protein: CASSLERSRTQFF
J gene: TRBJ1-6; V gene: TRBV3-1; CDR3 length: 14; CDR3 protein: CASSQAGTNSPLHF
J gene: TRBJ1-4; V gene: TRBV7-2; CDR3 length: 15; CDR3 protein: CASSLVGRGDEKLFF
J gene: TRBJ2-7; V gene: TRBV12-3/TRBV12-4; CDR3 length: 16; CDR3 protein: CASSRQGAFYRYEQYF
J gene: TRBJ1-2; V gene: TRBV7-9; CDR3 length: 15; CDR3 protein: CASSSLRDRNYGYTF
J gene: TRBJ2-3; V gene: TRBV20-1; CDR3 length: 14; CDR3 protein: CSARTSGRVDTQYF
J gene: TRBJ2-3; V gene: TRBV20-1; CDR3 length: 17; CDR3 protein: CSAPGLAGVDPTDTQYF
J gene: TRBJ1-1; V gene: TRBV5-5; CDR3 length: 14; CDR3 protein: CASSFSTGYTEAFF
J gene: TRBJ2-3; V gene: TRBV12-3/TRBV12-4; CDR3 length: 15; CDR3 protein: CASSPRQGRTDTQYF
J gene: TRBJ2-7; V gene: TRBV29-1; CDR3 length: 13; CDR3 protein: CSVEDDRAYEQYF
J gene: TRBJ2-7; V gene: TRBV5-1; CDR3 length: 12; CDR3 protein: CARPVGLDEQYF
J gene: TRBJ2-5; V gene: TRBV9; CDR3 length: 16; CDR3 protein: CASSGKIAGTQETQYF
J gene: TRBJ2-5; V gene: TRBV5-1; CDR3 length: 14; CDR3 protein: CASSAGGRGDTQYF
J gene: TRBJ2-6; V gene: TRBV24-1; CDR3 length: 15; CDR3 protein: CASSKGQGVEDVLTF
J gene: TRBJ1-5; V gene: TRBV3-1; CDR3 length: 14; CDR3 protein: CASSRRDRVNNEHF
J gene: TRBJ1-2; V gene: TRBV6-1; CDR3 length: 14; CDR3 protein: CASSGDFVNYGYTF
J gene: TRBJ2-1; V gene: TRBV9; CDR3 length: 13; CDR3 protein: CASSGRAYNEQFF
J gene: TRBJ2-7; V gene: TRBV27; CDR3 length: 16; CDR3 protein: CASSLGGQGRIYEQYF
J gene: TRBJ2-7; V gene: TRBV9; CDR3 length: 14; CDR3 protein: CARGDRGQGYEQYF
J gene: TRBJ1-4; V gene: TRBV5-1; CDR3 length: 17; CDR3 protein: CASSPRDRGRGNEKLFF